This entry lists 12 T cell receptor beta chains sequenced from one sample in a study of cytomegalovirus exposure and HLA in healthy donors. Vbeta (60) and Jbeta (13) primers were used in the PCR. Only in-frame clones appear in the TCRdb table, and some are missing; sequencing was by immunoSEQ multiplex PCR. The table records roughly 130,000 clones, about 80% of them present only once. The specimen was PBMCs. These receptors were collected from a human donor in good health.

V usage is TRBV4-1 and J usage is TRBJ2-5; D might be TRBD1 (6 bases). The CDR3 is made up of 14 amino acids. Per germline, CDR1 MGHRA and CDR2 YSYEKL. Trimming shortened V by 7 bases and J by 2 bases, and 14 bases separated the two germline ends. The CDR3 loop reads CASNQEGGQETQYF. The CDR3 bases are TGCGCCAGCAACCAGGAAGGGGGACAAGAGACCCAGTACTTC.

This rearrangement joins TRBV4-1 to TRBJ2-7; 8 bases line up with TRBD2. There are 18 residues in the CDR3. J lost 0 bases, V lost 4 bases, and 14 bases had no gene match. Germline CDR1 reads MGHRA; CDR2 reads YSYEKL. The CDR3 here is CASSPGASGRIYSYEQYF. DNA for the CDR3: TGCGCCAGCAGCCCAGGGGCTAGCGGGCGCATCTACTCCTACGAGCAGTACTTC.

V gene TRBV27 combines with J gene TRBJ2-5, with a possible D match to TRBD1 (5 bases). The J call is uncertain, as TRBJ2-7 better fits the DNA end. This CDR3 has 15 residues. Germline-derived CDR1 and CDR2 are MNHEY and SMNVEV (reference sequence). Here the CDR3 DNA reads TGTGCCAGCAGTTCGTCAGGGCGCAGCTCCTACGAGCAGTACTTC. Translated: CASSSSGRSSYEQYF.

This chain joins TRBV19 and TRBJ2-3, with D possibly TRBD1 on 6 matching bases. Germline CDR1 reads LNHDA; CDR2 reads SQIVND (reference sequence). V lost 7 bases and J lost 2, with 13 bases in between. The length of the CDR3 is 14 residues. In DNA, the CDR3 is TGTGCCAGTAAAAGACAGGCTTTCACAGATACGCAGTATTTT. It specifies CASKRQAFTDTQYF.

J is TRBJ2-3 and V is TRBV2, with 11 bases fitting TRBD1. J was trimmed by 4 bases and V by 6 bases; bases with no gene match: 6. The CDR3 covers 15 residues. The germline gives CDR1 SNHLY, CDR2 FYNNEI. CDR3 region: CASRTDRGRPDTQYF. In nucleotides, the CDR3 is TGTGCCAGCAGGACGGACAGGGGGCGCCCAGATACGCAGTATTTT.

The J gene is TRBJ2-7, the V gene TRBV7-9, with a possible D match to TRBD1 (6 bases). The CDR3 has 14 amino acids. Looked up from germline, CDR1 is SEHNR and CDR2 is FQNEAQ (reference sequence). V lost 1 base to trimming and J lost 6 bases, with 13 bases between them. The CDR3, as DNA: TGTGCCAGCAGCTTAGACAGGGAGATCGGCGAGCAGTACTTC. The encoded protein is CASSLDREIGEQYF. The entire variable domain, with the rest obtained from reference TRBV7-9 and TRBJ2-7, is as follows: DTGVSQNPRHKITKRGQNVTFRCDPISEHNRLYWYRQTLGQGPEFLTYFQNEAQLEKSRLLSDRFSAERPKGSFSTLEIQRTEQGDSAMYLCASSLDREIGEQYFGPGTRLTVT.

J is TRBJ1-1 and V is TRBV29-1; D is undetermined. This CDR3 comprises 12 residues. V shed 6 bases and J shed 0 bases, with 8 bases lying between them. Germline V gene lookup returns CDR1 SQVTM and CDR2 ANQGSEA. DNA of the CDR3: TGCAGCGTACAGAATATGAACACTGAAGCTTTCTTT. Protein: CSVQNMNTEAFF. Looking up the rest from reference TRBV29-1 and TRBJ1-1 gives the full variable domain: SAVISQKPSRDICQRGTSLTIQCQVDSQVTMMFWYRQQPGQSLTLIATANQGSEATYESGFVIDKFPISRPNLTFSTLTVSNMSPEDSSIYLCSVQNMNTEAFFGQGTRLTVV.

The chain combines TRBV5-1 with TRBJ2-5, with D unclear. Germline V gene data show CDR1 as SGHRS and CDR2 as YFSETQ. The CDR3 runs to 12 residues. Deletions cut 4 bases from V and 3 bases from J, with 7 bases between. This CDR3 reads CASSDLEETQYF. The CDR3 region has the DNA TGCGCCAGCAGCGATTTAGAAGAGACCCAGTACTTC.

V usage is TRBV5-6 and J usage is TRBJ2-5, with 8 bases aligning to TRBD1. The CDR3 is 15 amino acids. Germline V gene sequence: CDR1 SGHDT, CDR2 YYEEEE. With 4 bases clipped from V and 1 base from J, the junction kept 6 bases outside the gene matches. CDR3 amino acids: CASSPDRGVQETQYF. CDR3 coding DNA: TGTGCCAGCAGCCCAGACAGGGGAGTCCAAGAGACCCAGTACTTC.

This rearrangement joins TRBV4-1 to TRBJ2-1; D might be TRBD2 (6 bases). Looked up from germline, CDR1 is MGHRA and CDR2 is YSYEKL. This CDR3 region has 15 residues. The V end lost 1 base, the J end lost 9 bases, and 16 bases lay between the germline ends. In DNA form, the CDR3 reads TGCGCCAGCAGCCAAGCCCCGGAGGGGTCCGTTGAGCAGTTCTTC. This gives the protein CASSQAPEGSVEQFF.

V usage is TRBV28 and J usage is TRBJ1-2; D gene ambiguous. This CDR3 is built from 11 residues. CDR1 and CDR2 (germline): MDHEN, SYDVKM. V lost 3 bases to trimming and J lost 8 bases, with 7 bases between them. The CDR3 reads CASSFEEGYTF. In nucleotides, the CDR3 is TGTGCCAGCAGTTTTGAGGAAGGCTACACCTTC.

The chain joins TRBV5-4 to TRBJ2-7; D is possibly TRBD2 (6 bases). Germline V gives CDR1 SGHNT, CDR2 YYREEE (reference sequence). The CDR3 covers 14 residues. The V and J ends lost 3 bases and 2 bases respectively, with 12 bases between them. The CDR3 loop reads CASSSGLPAYEQYF. DNA for the CDR3: TGTGCCAGCAGCTCTGGACTACCTGCCTACGAGCAGTACTTC.